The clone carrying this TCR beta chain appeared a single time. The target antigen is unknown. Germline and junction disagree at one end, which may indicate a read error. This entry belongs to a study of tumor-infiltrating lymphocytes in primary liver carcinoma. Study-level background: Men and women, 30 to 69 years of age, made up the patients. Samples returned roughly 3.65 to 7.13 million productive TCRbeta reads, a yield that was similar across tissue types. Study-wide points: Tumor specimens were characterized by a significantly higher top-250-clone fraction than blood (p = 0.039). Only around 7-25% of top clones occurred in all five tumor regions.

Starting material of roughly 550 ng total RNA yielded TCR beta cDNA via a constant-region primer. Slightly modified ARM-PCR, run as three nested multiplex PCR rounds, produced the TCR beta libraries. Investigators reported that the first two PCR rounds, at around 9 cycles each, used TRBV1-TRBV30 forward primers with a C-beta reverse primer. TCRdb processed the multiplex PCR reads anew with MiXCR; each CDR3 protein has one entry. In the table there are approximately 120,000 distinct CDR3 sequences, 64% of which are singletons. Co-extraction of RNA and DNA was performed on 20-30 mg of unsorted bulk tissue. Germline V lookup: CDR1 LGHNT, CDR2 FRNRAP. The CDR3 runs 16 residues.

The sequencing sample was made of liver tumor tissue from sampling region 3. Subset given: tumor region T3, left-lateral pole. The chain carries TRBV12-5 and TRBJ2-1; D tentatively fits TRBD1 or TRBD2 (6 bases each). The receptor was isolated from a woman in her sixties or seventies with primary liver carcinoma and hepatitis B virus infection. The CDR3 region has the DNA TGTGCTAGTGATTTGAGGGGGGTTAGCTCCTACTATGAGCAGTTCTTC. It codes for CASDLRGVSSYYEQFF.